This entry describes one T cell receptor beta chain. This entry belongs to a study of blood T cell repertoires in COVID-19. Generated by immunoSEQ multiplex PCR, the TCRdb table keeps only in-frame clones and is missing some. The repertoire includes fewer than 250,000 clones, about 91% of them detected once, and around 2.6% sits in the top ten. Germline V lookup: CDR1 MNHEY, CDR2 SVGAGI. The CDR3 totals 14 residues. Trimming pared 6 bases from V and 3 bases from J, leaving 14 bases between. Sequenced sample: PBMCs or T cells enriched from blood (not recorded which). V usage is TRBV6-5 and J usage is TRBJ1-1; D is unclear. The TCR comes from a woman aged 25-40 years with acute COVID-19. CDR3 DNA: TGTGCCAGCAGCGCCAGGTACGGGGACACTGAAGCTTTCTTT. It translates to CASSARYGDTEAFF.